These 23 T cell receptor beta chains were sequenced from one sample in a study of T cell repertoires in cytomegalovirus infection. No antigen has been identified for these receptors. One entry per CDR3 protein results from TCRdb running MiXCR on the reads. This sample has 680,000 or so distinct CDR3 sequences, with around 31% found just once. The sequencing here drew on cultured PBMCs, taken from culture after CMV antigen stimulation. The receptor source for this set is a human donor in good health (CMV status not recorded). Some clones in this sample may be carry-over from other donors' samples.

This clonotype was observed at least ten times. The CDR3: CASSLASAYEQYF. The DNA of the CDR3 is TGTGCCAGCAGTTTAGCCTCAGCCTACGAGCAGTACTTC. The rearrangement joins TRBV12-3 or TRBV12-4 to TRBJ2-7; D gene ambiguous. The CDR3 runs to 13 residues. V was trimmed by 0 bases and J by 2 bases, leaving 5 bases between them.

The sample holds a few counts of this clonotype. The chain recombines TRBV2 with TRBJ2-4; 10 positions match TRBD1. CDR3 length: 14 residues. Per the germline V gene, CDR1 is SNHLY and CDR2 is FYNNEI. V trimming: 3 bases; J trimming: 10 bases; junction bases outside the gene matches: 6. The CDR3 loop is CASSEEWTGGIQYF. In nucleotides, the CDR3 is TGTGCCAGCAGTGAGGAGTGGACAGGGGGAATTCAGTACTTC.

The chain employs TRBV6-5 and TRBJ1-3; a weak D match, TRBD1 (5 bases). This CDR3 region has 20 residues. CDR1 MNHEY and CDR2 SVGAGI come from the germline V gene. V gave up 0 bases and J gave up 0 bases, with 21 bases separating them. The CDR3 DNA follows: TGTGCCAGCAGTTACTCGTCCGGGGCGGAGGGCGCGGGCTCTGGAAACACCATATATTTT. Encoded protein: CASSYSSGAEGAGSGNTIYF.

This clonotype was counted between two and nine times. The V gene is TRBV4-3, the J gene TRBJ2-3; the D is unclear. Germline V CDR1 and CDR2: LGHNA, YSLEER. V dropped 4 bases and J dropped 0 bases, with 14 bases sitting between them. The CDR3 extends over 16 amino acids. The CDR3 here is CASSPRGLDSTDTQYF. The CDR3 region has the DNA TGCGCCAGCAGCCCCCGTGGCCTAGATAGCACAGATACGCAGTATTTT.

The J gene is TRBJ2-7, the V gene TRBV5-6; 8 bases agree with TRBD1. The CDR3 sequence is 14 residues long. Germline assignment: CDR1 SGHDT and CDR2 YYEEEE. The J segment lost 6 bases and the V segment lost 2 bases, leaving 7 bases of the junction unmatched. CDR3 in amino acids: CASSFGQGHPEQYF. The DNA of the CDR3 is TGTGCCAGCAGCTTCGGACAGGGCCACCCCGAGCAGTACTTC. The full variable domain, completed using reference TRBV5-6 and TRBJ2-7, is DAGVTQSPTHLIKTRGQQVTLRCSPKSGHDTVSWYQQALGQGPQFIFQYYEEEERQRGNFPDRFSGHQFPNYSSELNVNALLLGDSALYLCASSFGQGHPEQYFGPGTRLTVT.

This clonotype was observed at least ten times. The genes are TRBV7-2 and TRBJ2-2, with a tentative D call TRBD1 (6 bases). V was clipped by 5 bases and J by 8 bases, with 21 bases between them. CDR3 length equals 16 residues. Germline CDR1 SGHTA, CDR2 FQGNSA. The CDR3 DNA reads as TGTGCCAGCAGCCTGGATACAGGGAGTGGCAGGGGGGAGCTGTTTTTT. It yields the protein CASSLDTGSGRGELFF.

CDR3 sequence (DNA): TGTGCCAGTTTCAACAGGGGGCGCGTCTATGGCTACACCTTC. As protein: CASFNRGRVYGYTF. The chain carries TRBV19 and TRBJ1-2, with TRBD1 matching 9 bases. V lost 8 bases, J lost 4 bases, and 8 bases stayed unmatched. Germline lookup yields CDR1 LNHDA and CDR2 SQIVND (reference sequence). The CDR3 is 14 residues long.

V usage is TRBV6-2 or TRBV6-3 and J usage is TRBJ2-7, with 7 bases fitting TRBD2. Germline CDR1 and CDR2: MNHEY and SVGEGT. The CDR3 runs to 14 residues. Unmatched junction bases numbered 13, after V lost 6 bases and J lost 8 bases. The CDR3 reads CASSRPGGLEKQYF. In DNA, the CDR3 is TGTGCCAGCAGCCGACCGGGGGGACTCGAGAAGCAGTACTTC.

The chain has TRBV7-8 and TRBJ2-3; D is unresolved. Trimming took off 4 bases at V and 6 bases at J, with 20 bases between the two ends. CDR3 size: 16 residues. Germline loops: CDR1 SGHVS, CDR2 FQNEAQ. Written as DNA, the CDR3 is TGTGCCAGCAGCTGGCTACGTACACAGATCGGGGATACGCAGTATTTT. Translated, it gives CASSWLRTQIGDTQYF.

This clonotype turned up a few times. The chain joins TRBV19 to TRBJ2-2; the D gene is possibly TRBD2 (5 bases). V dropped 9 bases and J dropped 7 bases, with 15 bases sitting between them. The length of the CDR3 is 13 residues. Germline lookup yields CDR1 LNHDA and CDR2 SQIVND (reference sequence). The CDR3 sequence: CASAPVGSGELFF. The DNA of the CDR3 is TGTGCCAGCGCTCCCGTGGGGAGCGGGGAGCTGTTTTTT.

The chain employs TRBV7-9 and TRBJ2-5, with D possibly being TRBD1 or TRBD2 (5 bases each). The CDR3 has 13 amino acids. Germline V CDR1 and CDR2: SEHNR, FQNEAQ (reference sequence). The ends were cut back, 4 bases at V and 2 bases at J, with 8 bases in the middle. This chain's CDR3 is CASSSREQETQYF. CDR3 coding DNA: TGTGCCAGCAGCTCCAGGGAGCAAGAGACCCAGTACTTC.

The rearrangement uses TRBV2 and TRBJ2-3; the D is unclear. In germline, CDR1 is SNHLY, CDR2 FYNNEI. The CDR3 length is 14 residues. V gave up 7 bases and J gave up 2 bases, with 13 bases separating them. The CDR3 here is CASTGRTYTDTQYF. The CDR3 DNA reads TGTGCCAGCACCGGCCGGACGTACACAGATACGCAGTATTTT. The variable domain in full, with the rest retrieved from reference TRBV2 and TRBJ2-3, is EPEVTQTPSHQVTQMGQEVILRCVPISNHLYFYWYRQILGQKVEFLVSFYNNEISEKSEIFDDQFSVERPDGSNFTLKIRSTKLEDSAMYFCASTGRTYTDTQYFGPGTRLTVL.

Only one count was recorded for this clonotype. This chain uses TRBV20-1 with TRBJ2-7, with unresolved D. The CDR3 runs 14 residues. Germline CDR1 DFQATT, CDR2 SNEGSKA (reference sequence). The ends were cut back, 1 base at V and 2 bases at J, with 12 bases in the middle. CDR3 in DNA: TGCAGTGCTAGAGTCACCGCCGGAGCCTACGAGCAGTACTTC. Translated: CSARVTAGAYEQYF.

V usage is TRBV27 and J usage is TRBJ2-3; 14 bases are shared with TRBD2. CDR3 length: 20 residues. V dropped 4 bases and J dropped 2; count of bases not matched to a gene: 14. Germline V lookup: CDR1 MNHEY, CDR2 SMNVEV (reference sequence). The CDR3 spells CASSSQVGGLAGDHTDTQYF. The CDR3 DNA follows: TGTGCCAGCAGTTCCCAGGTGGGGGGACTAGCGGGGGACCACACAGATACGCAGTATTTT.

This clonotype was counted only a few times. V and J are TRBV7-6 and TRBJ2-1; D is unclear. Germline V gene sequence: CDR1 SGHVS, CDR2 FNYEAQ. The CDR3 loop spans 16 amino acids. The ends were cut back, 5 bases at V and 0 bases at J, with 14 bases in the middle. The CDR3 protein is CASSRWTRSSYNEQFF. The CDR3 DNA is TGTGCCAGCAGCCGCTGGACCCGGAGCTCCTACAATGAGCAGTTCTTC. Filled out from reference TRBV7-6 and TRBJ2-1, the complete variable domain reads GAGVSQSPRYKVTKRGQDVALRCDPISGHVSLYWYRQALGQGPEFLTYFNYEAQQDKSGLPNDRFSAERPEGSISTLTIQRTEQRDSAMYRCASSRWTRSSYNEQFFGPGTRLTVL.

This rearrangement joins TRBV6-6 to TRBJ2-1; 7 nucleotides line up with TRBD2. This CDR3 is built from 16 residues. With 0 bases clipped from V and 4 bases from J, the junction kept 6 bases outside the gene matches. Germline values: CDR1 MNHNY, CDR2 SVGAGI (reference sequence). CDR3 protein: CASSYSAGALYNEQFF. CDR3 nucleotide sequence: TGTGCCAGCAGTTACTCGGCGGGAGCCCTATACAATGAGCAGTTCTTC.

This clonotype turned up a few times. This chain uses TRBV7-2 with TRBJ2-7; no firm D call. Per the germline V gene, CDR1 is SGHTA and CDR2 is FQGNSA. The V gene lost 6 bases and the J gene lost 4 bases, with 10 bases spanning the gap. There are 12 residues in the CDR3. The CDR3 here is CASSHDRYEQYF. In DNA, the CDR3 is TGTGCCAGCAGTCATGACCGGTACGAGCAGTACTTC.

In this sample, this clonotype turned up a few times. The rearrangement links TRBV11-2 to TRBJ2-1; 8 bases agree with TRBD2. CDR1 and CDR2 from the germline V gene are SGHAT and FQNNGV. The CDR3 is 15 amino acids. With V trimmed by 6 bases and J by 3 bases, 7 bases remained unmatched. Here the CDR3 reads CASSGGTSFYNEQFF. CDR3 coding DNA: TGTGCCAGCAGTGGGGGGACTAGTTTCTACAATGAGCAGTTCTTC.

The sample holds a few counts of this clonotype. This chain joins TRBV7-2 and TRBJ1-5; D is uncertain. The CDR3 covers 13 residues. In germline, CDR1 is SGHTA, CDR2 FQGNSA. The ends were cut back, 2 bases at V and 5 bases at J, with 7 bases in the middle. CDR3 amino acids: CASSLQEDQPQHF. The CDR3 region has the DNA TGTGCCAGCAGCTTACAAGAGGATCAGCCCCAGCATTTT.

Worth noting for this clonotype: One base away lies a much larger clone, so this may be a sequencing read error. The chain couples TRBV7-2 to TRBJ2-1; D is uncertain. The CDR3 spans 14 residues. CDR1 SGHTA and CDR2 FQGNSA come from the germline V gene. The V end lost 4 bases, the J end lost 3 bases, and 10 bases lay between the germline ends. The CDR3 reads CASSYNLVYNEQFF. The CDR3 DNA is TGTGCCAGCAGCTATAATCTGGTCTACAATGAGCAGTTCTTC.

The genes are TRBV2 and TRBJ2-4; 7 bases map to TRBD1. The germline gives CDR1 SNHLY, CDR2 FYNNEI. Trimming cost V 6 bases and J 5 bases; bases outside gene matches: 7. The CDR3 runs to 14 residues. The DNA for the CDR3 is TGTGCCAGCAGGATGAGGGGGCTACAAAACATTCAGTACTTC. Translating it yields CASRMRGLQNIQYF.

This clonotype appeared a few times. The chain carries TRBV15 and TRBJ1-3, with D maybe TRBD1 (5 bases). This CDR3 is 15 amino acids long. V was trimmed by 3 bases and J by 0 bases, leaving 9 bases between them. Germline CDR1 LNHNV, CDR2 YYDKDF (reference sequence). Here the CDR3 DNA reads TGTGCCACCAGCAGGGGGGTTTTCTCTGGAAACACCATATATTTT. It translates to CATSRGVFSGNTIYF.

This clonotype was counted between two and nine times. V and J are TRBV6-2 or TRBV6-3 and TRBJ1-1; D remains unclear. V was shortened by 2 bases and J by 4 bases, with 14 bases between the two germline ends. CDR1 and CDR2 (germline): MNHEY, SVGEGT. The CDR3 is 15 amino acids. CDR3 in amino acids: CASSYRQRTGTEAFF. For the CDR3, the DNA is TGTGCCAGCAGTTACCGACAAAGGACGGGCACTGAAGCTTTCTTT.